Below are 19 T cell receptor beta chains sequenced from a single sample in a study of T cells in Graves' hyperthyroidism and ophthalmopathy. The investigators amplified TCR beta CDR3 regions from RNA transcripts. HTBI primers were the set used in a first-round RT-PCR of the TCR CDR3. One entry per CDR3 protein results from TCRdb running MiXCR on the multiplex PCR reads. Counted here are around 400,000 distinct CDR3 sequences, around 14% occurring once; the ten biggest clones make up 25% to 35%. The sample comprised blood. All receptors derive from a woman between 18 and 29 years old with Graves' hyperthyroidism that later progressed to Graves' ophthalmopathy.

There are many counts of this clonotype. V usage is TRBV6-2 or TRBV6-3 and J usage is TRBJ1-2; tentatively, D is TRBD1 (5 bases). This CDR3 is built from 13 residues. CDR1 MNHEY and CDR2 SVGEGT come from the germline V gene. Trimming cost V 6 bases and J 3 bases, with 11 bases left between them. CDR3 sequence (DNA): TGTGCCAGCAGCTTGACAGTGGACTATGGCTACACCTTC. Amino acid sequence: CASSLTVDYGYTF.

This clonotype has just a few counts. DNA for the CDR3: TGCAGTGCTCCCAACCGGGACTACCTGTACCAAGAGACCCAGTACTTC. This sequence encodes CSAPNRDYLYQETQYF. The rearrangement links TRBV20-1 to TRBJ2-5; 7 bases line up with TRBD2. This CDR3 spans 16 amino acids. Germline V gene sequence: CDR1 DFQATT, CDR2 SNEGSKA (reference sequence). After removal of 5 bases from V and 0 bases from J, the junction contained 12 bases not matched to a gene.

The chain joins TRBV5-4 to TRBJ2-1, with unresolved D. The germline V and J ends were trimmed by 0 bases and 7 bases, with 8 bases remaining between them. Germline-derived CDR1 and CDR2 are SGHNT and YYREEE (reference sequence). The CDR3 is 13 amino acids. The DNA for the CDR3 is TGTGCCAGCAGCTTGGGCCACATAAATGAGCAGTTCTTC. It encodes CASSLGHINEQFF.

Many counts were recorded for this clonotype. V and J are TRBV27 and TRBJ2-1; possible D gene TRBD2, 11 bases. The germline V gene has CDR1 MNHEY and CDR2 SMNVEV (reference sequence). The CDR3 totals 20 residues. With 5 bases removed from V and 9 bases from J, the gap between germline ends came to 35 bases. CDR3 DNA sequence: TGTGCCAGCAGTGGCAACCGGGACAGGGGTCTAGCGGGAGGCTATTCTGAGCAGTTCTTC. It is translated as CASSGNRDRGLAGGYSEQFF.

This clonotype appeared many times. This chain links TRBV7-9 with TRBJ1-2; D not resolved. Germline V gives CDR1 SEHNR, CDR2 FQNEAQ (reference sequence). V was shortened by 2 bases and J by 3 bases, with 13 bases between the two germline ends. This CDR3 has 15 residues. The CDR3 reads CASSLTRPSDYGYTF. In DNA, the CDR3 is TGTGCCAGCAGCTTAACAAGGCCATCGGACTATGGCTACACCTTC.

For this clonotype: This clone may be a read error of a much larger clone one base away. The chain recombines TRBV28 with TRBJ1-5; D unresolved. Trimming stripped 0 bases from V and 2 bases from J, with 5 bases between. The CDR3 contains 14 residues. The germline V gene encodes CDR1 MDHEN and CDR2 SYDVKM. The CDR3 region is CASSLWAGNQPQHF. CDR3 DNA sequence: TGTGCCAGCAGTTTATGGGCAGGCAATCAGCCCCAGCATTTT.

This clonotype was observed at least ten times. The V gene is TRBV5-1, the J gene TRBJ2-1; 7 nucleotides match TRBD2. The CDR3 covers 15 residues. Germline V gene sequence: CDR1 SGHRS, CDR2 YFSETQ. Trimming cost V 1 base and J 8 bases; bases outside gene matches: 9. CDR3 sequence reads: CASSLPGTTYDEQFF. The CDR3 nucleotides read TGCGCCAGCAGCTTGCCAGGGACTACCTATGATGAGCAGTTCTTC.

In this sample, this clonotype turned up many times. V gene TRBV10-3 combines with J gene TRBJ2-3; 10 bases are a match to TRBD1. Losses at the gene ends were 3 bases for V and 4 bases for J; bases not matched to a gene: 16. Germline V gene data show CDR1 as ENHRY and CDR2 as SYGVKD. CDR3 length: 19 amino acids. The CDR3 loop reads CAISESYRDRGNQADTQYF. In DNA, the CDR3 is TGTGCCATCAGTGAATCCTACCGGGACAGGGGTAATCAGGCAGATACGCAGTATTTT.

There are a few counts of this clonotype. Here the CDR3 reads CASSASGSLNEQYF. DNA for the CDR3: TGTGCCAGCAGCGCTAGCGGGAGCCTGAACGAGCAGTACTTC. The chain employs TRBV9 and TRBJ2-7; 10 positions match TRBD2. The V segment lost 3 bases and the J segment 5 bases; nucleotides outside the gene matches: 5. In germline, CDR1 is SGDLS, CDR2 YYNGEE. The CDR3 is made up of 14 amino acids.

V usage is TRBV19 and J usage is TRBJ2-7; the match to TRBD2 covers 12 bases. Per the germline V gene, CDR1 is LNHDA and CDR2 is SQIVND (reference sequence). The CDR3 is made up of 15 amino acids. V was clipped by 5 bases and J by 4 bases; unmatched bases: 6. The CDR3 loop is CASSPSGRAGYEQYF. As DNA, the CDR3 is TGTGCCAGTAGTCCTAGCGGGAGGGCCGGGTACGAGCAGTACTTC.

This clonotype occurred many times. The chain links TRBV7-2 to TRBJ2-7; 7 nucleotides line up with TRBD1. V shed 3 bases, J shed 3 bases, and the junction held 14 bases outside the gene matches. CDR1 and CDR2 (germline): SGHTA, FQGNSA. The CDR3 is 17 amino acids. The CDR3 bases are TGTGCCAGCAGCTTCCTGAGCTTATATGGGACAGTCTACGAGCAGTACTTC. The encoded protein is CASSFLSLYGTVYEQYF.

This clonotype showed up just a few times. The rearrangement links TRBV19 to TRBJ2-7, with D perhaps matching TRBD1 (5 bases). The CDR3 spans 12 residues. CDR1 is LNHDA and CDR2 is SQIVND in the germline V gene (reference sequence). With 4 bases removed from V and 7 bases from J, the gap between germline ends came to 11 bases. The CDR3 coding sequence is TGTGCCAGTAGTACTCGAAAGGGGGAGCAGTACTTC. Its translation: CASSTRKGEQYF.

This rearrangement joins TRBV25-1 to TRBJ1-2, with D maybe TRBD1 (6 bases). The V and J ends lost 4 bases and 4 bases respectively, with 16 bases between them. There are 15 residues in the CDR3. The germline CDR1 and CDR2 sequences are MGHDK and SYGVNS. The CDR3 nucleotides are TGTGCCAGCAGTGCAGGGCCAGGGGACTTCTATGGCTACACCTTC. Protein product: CASSAGPGDFYGYTF.

This clonotype has at least ten counts. V usage is TRBV27 and J usage is TRBJ2-5; D perhaps matches TRBD1 (6 bases). The CDR3 is 14 amino acids. Germline V CDR1 and CDR2: MNHEY, SMNVEV (reference sequence). The V end was cut by 9 bases, the J end by 0 bases, with 14 bases between. CDR3 sequence (DNA): TGTGCCAGTTCCCCGGGACACCACCAAGAGACCCAGTACTTC. This translates into CASSPGHHQETQYF.

The chain joins TRBV4-3 to TRBJ2-1, with D unresolved. The CDR3 runs 16 residues. Trimming cost V 2 bases and J 2 bases, with 13 bases left between them. CDR1 LGHNA and CDR2 YSLEER come from the germline V gene. This CDR3 reads CASSQSLRTAYNEQFF. The DNA of the CDR3 is TGCGCCAGCAGCCAAAGTCTACGGACCGCCTACAATGAGCAGTTCTTC.

V usage is TRBV28 and J usage is TRBJ2-6; TRBD2 is a possible D gene (5 bases). Germline assignment: CDR1 MDHEN and CDR2 SYDVKM. This CDR3 contains 14 residues. V shed 6 bases and J shed 6 bases, with 12 bases lying between them. Here the CDR3 DNA reads TGTGCCAGCAGCCCGGCCCGGGAGGCCAACGTCCTGACTTTC. It encodes CASSPAREANVLTF. Combining the CDR3 with reference TRBV28 and TRBJ2-6 gives the whole variable domain DVKVTQSSRYLVKRTGEKVFLECVQDMDHENMFWYRQDPGLGLRLIYFSYDVKMKEKGDIPEGYSVSREKKERFSLILESASTNQTSMYLCASSPAREANVLTFGAGSRLTVL.

This clonotype has at least ten counts. The chain carries TRBV30 and TRBJ1-1; the D gene is possibly TRBD1 (6 bases). The CDR3 sequence is 15 residues long. The V end lost 0 bases, the J end lost 5 bases, and 16 bases lay between the germline ends. In germline, CDR1 is GTSNPN, CDR2 SVGIG (reference sequence). The CDR3: CAWSVIGGQRTEAFF. The CDR3 DNA sequence: TGTGCCTGGAGTGTAATCGGGGGACAAAGGACTGAAGCTTTCTTT.

The sample holds a few counts of this clonotype. This chain links TRBV24-1 with TRBJ2-1; the match to TRBD2 covers 9 bases. This CDR3 has 13 residues. J was trimmed by 10 bases and V by 3 bases; bases with no gene match: 3. CDR1 KGHDR and CDR2 SFDVKD come from the germline V gene. In nucleotides, the CDR3 is TGTGCCACCAGTGATGTTCTAGCGGGAGAGCAGTTCTTC. Translation gives CATSDVLAGEQFF.

This clonotype was observed a handful of times. The rearrangement links TRBV19 to TRBJ1-2; D is unclear. Germline values: CDR1 LNHDA, CDR2 SQIVND (reference sequence). The CDR3 totals 15 residues. V was shortened by 0 bases and J by 4 bases, with 12 bases between the two germline ends. The CDR3 reads CASSIESRSVYGYTF. For the CDR3, the DNA is TGTGCCAGTAGTATAGAGAGCCGTTCCGTCTATGGCTACACCTTC.